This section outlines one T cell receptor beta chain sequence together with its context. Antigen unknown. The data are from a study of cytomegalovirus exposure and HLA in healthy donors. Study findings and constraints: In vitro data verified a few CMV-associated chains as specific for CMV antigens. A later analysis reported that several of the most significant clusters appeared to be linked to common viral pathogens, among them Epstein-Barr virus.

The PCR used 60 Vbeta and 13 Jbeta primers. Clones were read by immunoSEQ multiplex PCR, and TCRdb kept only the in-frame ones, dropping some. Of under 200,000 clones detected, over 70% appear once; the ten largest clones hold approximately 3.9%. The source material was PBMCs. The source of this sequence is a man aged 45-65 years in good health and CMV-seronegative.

The CDR3 reads CASSHLSEDTQYF. CDR3 DNA sequence: TGCGCCAGCAGCCATCTTTCTGAGGATACGCAGTATTTT. The chain recombines TRBV4-1 with TRBJ2-3; D is uncertain. The V end was cut by 3 bases, the J end by 6 bases, with 10 bases between. This CDR3 is built from 13 residues. Germline V gene lookup returns CDR1 MGHRA and CDR2 YSYEKL.